The present TCR beta chain was sequenced within a study of ipilimumab plus nivolumab after autologous stem cell transplantation. Across the whole study: Typical patient got about 5 ipilimumab doses and seven to nine nivolumab doses (median). The myeloma group: high-risk transplant-naive, or relapse within 3 years after first autologous transplant.

There are 13 residues in the CDR3. V gave up 2 bases and J gave up 4 bases, with 8 bases separating them. CDR1 is SEHNR and CDR2 is FQNEAQ in the germline V gene (reference sequence). TCRdb keeps only in-frame clones here, not all; method: immunoSEQ multiplex PCR. Among about 40,000 clones listed, almost 95% were seen once. Through week 26, nivolumab 3 mg/kg IV was given weeks 1, 4, 7, 10, then biweekly. This clone came up once. The source is a male donor with multiple myeloma. Sequencing was performed on PBMCs, taken in a trial of ipilimumab plus nivolumab as post-transplant consolidation. The rearrangement uses TRBV7-9 and TRBJ1-2, with a possible D match to TRBD1 (6 bases). The DNA of the CDR3 is TGTGCCAGCAGCTTATCAGGGGCCTATGGCTACACCTTC. Its protein is CASSLSGAYGYTF.